Below are 12 T cell receptor beta chains sequenced from a single sample in a study of cytomegalovirus exposure and HLA in healthy donors. The PCR ran on 60 Vbeta and 13 Jbeta primers. Some clones are missing from TCRdb's copy, which holds only in-frame ones; the method was immunoSEQ multiplex PCR. The sample lists approximately 70,000 clones, less than 80% occurring once. The sequencing sample was made of PBMCs. These receptors all come from a woman aged 40 to 50 in good health and CMV-seropositive.

This clone was observed a few times. The chain employs TRBV5-1 and TRBJ1-1, with 8 nucleotides matching TRBD1. The CDR3 length is 14 residues. From germline, CDR1 is SGHRS and CDR2 YFSETQ. V lost 4 bases and J lost 9; bases outside the gene matches: 11. CDR3 nucleotide sequence: TGCGCCAGCAGCCCGGGACAGGATACCACCAAAGCTTTCTTT. This codes for CASSPGQDTTKAFF. Together with reference TRBV5-1 and TRBJ1-1, the CDR3 gives the full variable domain: KAGVTQTPRYLIKTRGQQVTLSCSPISGHRSVSWYQQTPGQGLQFLFEYFSETQRNKGNFPGRFSGRQFSNSRSEMNVSTLELGDSALYLCASSPGQDTTKAFFGQGTRLTVV.

This clone appeared a few times. The chain links TRBV19 to TRBJ1-5; TRBD1 matches at 8 bases. This CDR3 has 14 amino acids. J lost 13 bases, V lost 6 bases, and 14 bases had no gene match. Germline V gene data show CDR1 as LNHDA and CDR2 as SQIVND (reference sequence). In nucleotides, the CDR3 is TGTGCCAGTAGCCTTAGGGCCGACCGGGACAGGCAGCATTTT. Translation: CASSLRADRDRQHF. The variable domain in full, completed from reference TRBV19 and TRBJ1-5, reads DGGITQSPKYLFRKEGQNVTLSCEQNLNHDAMYWYRQDPGQGLRLIYYSQIVNDFQKGDIAEGYSVSREKKESFPLTVTSAQKNPTAFYLCASSLRADRDRQHFGDGTRLSIL.

This rearrangement joins TRBV7-8 to TRBJ1-2; 8 nucleotides agree with TRBD1. With V trimmed by 5 bases and J by 5 bases, 16 bases remained unmatched. CDR3 length: 17 residues. Germline V CDR1 and CDR2: SGHVS, FQNEAQ. The CDR3 region is CASSLGTGRYTSYGYTF. Written as DNA, the CDR3 is TGTGCCAGCAGCCTAGGGACAGGACGATACACCTCATATGGCTACACCTTC.

This sequence joins TRBV5-5 and TRBJ1-1; the match to TRBD1 covers 8 bases. The V and J ends lost 4 bases and 4 bases, in that order; junction bases with no gene match: 3. Germline loops: CDR1 SGHKS, CDR2 YYEKEE (reference sequence). The CDR3 extends over 13 amino acids. CDR3 protein: CASSVGTGTEAFF. Written as DNA, the CDR3 is TGTGCCAGCAGCGTGGGGACAGGCACTGAAGCTTTCTTT. Full variable domain (remainder filled in from reference TRBV5-5 and TRBJ1-1): DAGVTQSPTHLIKTRGQQVTLRCSPISGHKSVSWYQQVLGQGPQFIFQYYEKEERGRGNFPDRFSARQFPNYSSELNVNALLLGDSALYLCASSVGTGTEAFFGQGTRLTVV.

This clone was detected a few times. The chain links TRBV21-1 to TRBJ2-7; no check of the table's D call, TRBD1, against the DNA was made. TRBV21-1 is deemed a pseudogene. CDR3 length equals 20 residues. The CDR3 DNA is TGTGCCAGCAGCAAAATTTACGGGGGACAGGAGAACCTAAGCTCCTACGAGCAGTACTTC. Amino acid sequence: CASSKIYGGQENLSSYEQYF.

This sequence joins TRBV15 and TRBJ1-1; 7 bases line up with TRBD1. Germline V gives CDR1 LNHNV, CDR2 YYDKDF (reference sequence). The CDR3 covers 13 residues. The junction had 1 base not matched to a gene; V was cut back by 1 base and J by 5 bases. The CDR3: CATSRAGGTEAFF. CDR3 in DNA: TGTGCCACCAGCAGAGCAGGGGGAACTGAAGCTTTCTTT.

Note on this clone: A read error may produce the germline difference seen at one junction end. Written as DNA, the CDR3 is TGTGCTAGCAGCTTAAACCCTGGGGAGGGAGAGACCCAGTACTTC. Protein product: CASSLNPGEGETQYF. This rearrangement joins TRBV7-7 to TRBJ2-5; 7 nucleotides match TRBD2. The CDR3 loop spans 15 amino acids. Germline CDR1 and CDR2: SSHAT and FNYEAQ (reference sequence).

The chain is built from TRBV25-1 and TRBJ1-3; no firm D call. The CDR3 is 13 amino acids. V was cut by 9 bases and J by 4 bases, with 13 bases left in between. In germline, CDR1 is MGHDK, CDR2 SYGVNS. CDR3: CASQAASGNTIYF. The DNA of the CDR3 is TGTGCCAGTCAGGCAGCCAGCGGAAACACCATATATTTT.

Comment on this clone: The same CDR3 arises from other DNA sequences in this sample as well. The J gene is TRBJ2-5, the V gene TRBV9; D is ambiguous. Germline CDR1 is SGDLS and CDR2 is YYNGEE. CDR3 length: 14 amino acids. V was shortened by 2 bases and J by 0 bases, with 8 bases between the two germline ends. Here the CDR3 reads CASSVRQDQETQYF. CDR3 in DNA: TGTGCCAGCAGCGTGAGGCAAGACCAAGAGACCCAGTACTTC.

There are a few counts of this clone. The chain combines TRBV5-6 with TRBJ1-1; D not resolved. This CDR3 comprises 11 residues. CDR1 and CDR2 (germline): SGHDT, YYEEEE. The germline V and J ends were trimmed by 5 bases and 8 bases, with 10 bases remaining between them. The DNA for the CDR3 is TGTGCCAGCAGTGGGAGCCTGGAAGCTTTCTTT. Amino acids: CASSGSLEAFF.

CDR3 coding DNA: TGTGCCAGCAGCCGGGACAGGGACTCTGGGGCCAACGTCCTGACTTTC. This gives the protein CASSRDRDSGANVLTF. This chain links TRBV11-2 with TRBJ2-6, with 9 bases lining up with TRBD1. V shed 5 bases, J shed 0 bases, and the junction held 2 bases outside the gene matches. CDR3 length equals 16 residues. Per germline, CDR1 SGHAT and CDR2 FQNNGV.

This chain links TRBV11-3 with TRBJ2-3, with TRBD2 matching 9 bases. With 4 bases clipped from V and 1 base from J, the junction kept 0 bases outside the gene matches. Germline V gives CDR1 SGHNT, CDR2 YENEEA. The CDR3 loop spans 14 amino acids. The CDR3 DNA follows: TGTGCCAGCAGCTGGACTAGCGGCACAGATACGCAGTATTTT. This encodes CASSWTSGTDTQYF. Using reference TRBV11-3 and TRBJ2-3 for the parts outside the CDR3, the full variable domain is EAGVVQSPRYKIIEKKQPVAFWCNPISGHNTLYWYLQNLGQGPELLIRYENEEAVDDSQLPKDRFSAERLKGVDSTLKIQPAELGDSAVYLCASSWTSGTDTQYFGPGTRLTVL.